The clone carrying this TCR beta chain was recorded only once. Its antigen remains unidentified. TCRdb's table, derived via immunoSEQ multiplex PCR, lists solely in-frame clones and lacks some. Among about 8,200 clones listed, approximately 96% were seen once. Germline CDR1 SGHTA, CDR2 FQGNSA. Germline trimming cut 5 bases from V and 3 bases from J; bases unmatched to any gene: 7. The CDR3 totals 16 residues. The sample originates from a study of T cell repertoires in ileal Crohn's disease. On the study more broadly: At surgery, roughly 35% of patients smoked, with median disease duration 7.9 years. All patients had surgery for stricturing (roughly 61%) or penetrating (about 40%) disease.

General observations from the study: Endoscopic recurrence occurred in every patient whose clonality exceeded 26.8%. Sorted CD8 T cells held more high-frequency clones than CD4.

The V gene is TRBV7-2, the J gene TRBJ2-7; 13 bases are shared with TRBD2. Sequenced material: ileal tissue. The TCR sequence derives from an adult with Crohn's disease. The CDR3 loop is CASSPGLAGANYEQYF. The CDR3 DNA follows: TGTGCCAGCAGCCCAGGACTAGCGGGGGCCAACTACGAGCAGTACTTC.